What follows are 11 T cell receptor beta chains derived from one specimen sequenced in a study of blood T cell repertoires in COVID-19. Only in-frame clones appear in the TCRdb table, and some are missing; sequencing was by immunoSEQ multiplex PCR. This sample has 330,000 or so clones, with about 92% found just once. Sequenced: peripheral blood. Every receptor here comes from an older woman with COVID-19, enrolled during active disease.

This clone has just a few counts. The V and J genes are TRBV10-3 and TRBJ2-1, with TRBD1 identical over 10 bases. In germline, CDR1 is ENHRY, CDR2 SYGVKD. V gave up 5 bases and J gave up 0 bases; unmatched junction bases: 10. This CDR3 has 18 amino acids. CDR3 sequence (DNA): TGTGCCATCAGTCCGGGACAGGGGCTCCAAACCTCCTACAATGAGCAGTTCTTC. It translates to CAISPGQGLQTSYNEQFF.

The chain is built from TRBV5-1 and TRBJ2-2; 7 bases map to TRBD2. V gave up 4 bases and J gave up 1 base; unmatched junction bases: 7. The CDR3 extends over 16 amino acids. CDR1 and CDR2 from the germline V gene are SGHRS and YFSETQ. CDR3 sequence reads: CASSGGDSGNTGELFF. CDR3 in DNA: TGCGCCAGCAGCGGGGGGGACTCTGGGAACACCGGGGAGCTGTTTTTT.

The CDR3 here is CASSARDRGVRGYTF. In nucleotides, the CDR3 is TGTGCCAGTAGTGCCCGAGACAGGGGGGTGCGTGGCTACACCTTC. The V and J genes are TRBV19 and TRBJ1-2; 9 bases align to TRBD1. The CDR3 length is 15 residues. Germline CDR1 LNHDA, CDR2 SQIVND (reference sequence). Unmatched junction bases numbered 11, after V lost 5 bases and J lost 7 bases.

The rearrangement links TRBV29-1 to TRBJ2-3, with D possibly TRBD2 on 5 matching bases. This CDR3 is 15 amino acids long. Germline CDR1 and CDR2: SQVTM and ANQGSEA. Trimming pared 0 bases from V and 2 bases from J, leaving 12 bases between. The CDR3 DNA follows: TGCAGCGTTGAAGACCCGGTGCGGGCCACAGATACGCAGTATTTT. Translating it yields CSVEDPVRATDTQYF.

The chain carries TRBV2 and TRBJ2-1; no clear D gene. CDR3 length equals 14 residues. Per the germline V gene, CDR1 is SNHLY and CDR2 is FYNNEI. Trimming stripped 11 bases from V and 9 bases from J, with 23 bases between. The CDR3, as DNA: TGTGCCGGTAGAGGCGTTCGGTGGAAGAGTGAGCAGTTCTTC. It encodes CAGRGVRWKSEQFF.

The CDR3 is CASLGTGGAGKQYF. CDR3 in DNA: TGTGCCAGCCTAGGGACAGGGGGTGCCGGAAAGCAGTACTTC. The chain is built from TRBV6-5 and TRBJ2-7, with 11 positions matching TRBD1. The ends lost 8 bases at V and 8 bases at J; junction bases unmatched: 11. Germline CDR1 is MNHEY and CDR2 is SVGAGI. The length of the CDR3 is 14 residues.

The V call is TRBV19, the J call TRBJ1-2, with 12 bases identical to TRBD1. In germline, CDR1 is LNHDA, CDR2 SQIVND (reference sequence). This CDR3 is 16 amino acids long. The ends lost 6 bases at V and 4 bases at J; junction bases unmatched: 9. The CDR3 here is CASSPGDRGLFYGYTF. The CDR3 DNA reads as TGTGCCAGTAGCCCGGGGGACAGGGGGCTTTTCTATGGCTACACCTTC.

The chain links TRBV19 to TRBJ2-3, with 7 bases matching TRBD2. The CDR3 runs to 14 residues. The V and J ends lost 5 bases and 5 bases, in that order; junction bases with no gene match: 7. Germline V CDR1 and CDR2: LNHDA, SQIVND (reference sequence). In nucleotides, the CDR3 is TGTGCCAGTAGTGAGGCGGGGGAAGGAGATACGCAGTATTTT. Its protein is CASSEAGEGDTQYF. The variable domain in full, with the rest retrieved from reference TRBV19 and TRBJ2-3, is DGGITQSPKYLFRKEGQNVTLSCEQNLNHDAMYWYRQDPGQGLRLIYYSQIVNDFQKGDIAEGYSVSREKKESFPLTVTSAQKNPTAFYLCASSEAGEGDTQYFGPGTRLTVL.

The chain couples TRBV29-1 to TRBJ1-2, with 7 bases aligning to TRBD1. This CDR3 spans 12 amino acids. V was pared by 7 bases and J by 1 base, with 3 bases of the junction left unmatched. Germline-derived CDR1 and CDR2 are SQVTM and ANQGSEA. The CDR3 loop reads CSAGQVNYGYTF. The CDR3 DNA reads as TGCAGCGCCGGACAGGTTAACTATGGCTACACCTTC.

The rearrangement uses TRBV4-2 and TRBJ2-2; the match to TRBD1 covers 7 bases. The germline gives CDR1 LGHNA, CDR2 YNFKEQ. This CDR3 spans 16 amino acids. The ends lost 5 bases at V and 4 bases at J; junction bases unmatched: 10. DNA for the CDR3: TGTGCCAGCAGCAGTGGAGAGGGGGCCGGCACCGGGGAGCTGTTTTTT. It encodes CASSSGEGAGTGELFF.

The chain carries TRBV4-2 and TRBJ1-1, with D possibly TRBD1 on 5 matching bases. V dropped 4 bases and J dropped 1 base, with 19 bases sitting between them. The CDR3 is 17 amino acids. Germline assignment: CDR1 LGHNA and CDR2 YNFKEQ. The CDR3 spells CASSPTQGTFRNTEAFF. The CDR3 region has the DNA TGTGCCAGCAGCCCAACTCAGGGAACGTTCAGGAACACTGAAGCTTTCTTT.